This TCR beta chain comes out of a study of identical twins (dated by TCRdb to 2016 to 2018). For the study in its entirety: To test whether fetal clonotypes persist, this study deep-sequenced TCR alpha and beta repertoires from monozygotic twins, from unrelated adults of various ages, and from cord blood. To rule out contamination, replicate twin experiments were performed at different times with different library preparation protocols.

V sheds 3 bases and J sheds 3 bases, leaving 12 bases between their ends. From its cysteine to its phenylalanine, the CDR3 spans 14 amino acids. Of all the DNA, just the CDR3 is kept, 42 bases in frame from base 1. All donors were healthy Caucasians. Three pairs of female monozygotic twins, all aged 18 to 29 years, were included in the twin cohort. Peripheral blood mononuclear cells were the source from which RNA for the TCR libraries was isolated. Study-wide conclusions, independent of this receptor: Compared with coincidental sharing between unrelated individuals, out-of-frame TCR alpha sequences shared between twins had an excess of sequences with low generation probability. In monozygotic twins, out-of-frame TCR alpha sharing was systematically underestimated by recombination models, although the models agreed with sharing between unrelated individuals. Abundant cord blood beta clonotypes had fewer insertions, young adult naive repertoires showed a similar but weaker trend, and memory repertoires showed no such trend. In beta out-of-frame sequences, excess twin sharing was weaker, because having fewer shared sequences lowered the signal-to-noise ratio. Invariant T cells such as MAIT and iNKT could partly confound zero-insertion analyses, though diverse VJ usage argued against this for most clonotypes. Because the same donors could not be followed over many years, conclusions were based on cross-sectional statistical analysis.

The library was produced with 5' RACE. Sequencing took place on an Illumina HiSeq 2000. A universal primer binding site was introduced by template switching, and a unique molecular identifier was present in the final cDNA, enabling accurate counting of TCR cDNA molecules. Specific primers in the conserved constant-segment region were used to synthesize first-strand cDNA for TCR alpha and beta chains. To control for contamination, every cDNA library carried two barcodes: a SMART-Mk sample barcode plus Illumina barcodes. TruSeq adapter sequences and Illumina sample barcodes were added in two successive PCR steps. The TCR alpha and beta cDNA libraries were sequenced on the Illumina HiSeq platform using custom primers. In the source study's methods: MiGEC was used to process raw reads and extract unique molecular identifiers, and MiXCR was used to find CDR3 positions. Recombination models were inferred per individual with the repgenHMM and IGoR tools using an EM algorithm. Shared clonotypes were analyzed with the tcR package in R, and sharing was normalized by the product of cloneset sizes. Out-of-frame nonproductive sequences were analyzed to study raw recombination free of thymic and clonal selection effects. The public sequencing data were trimmed at Q25 with fastp and processed into clonotypes with MiXCR by TCRdb, which kept only in-frame beta chains. Entries are consolidated by CDR3 protein sequence, retaining the most common genes and DNA. These V and J calls are TCRdb output, not the study's own analysis. For this sample there are roughly 690,000 distinct CDR3 sequences; around 21% appear just once. The ten largest clones represent around 4.4% of the sample.

About this clonotype itself: No cognate antigen has been identified for it. Base qualities were left out, and no much larger clone turns up one base away.

These data were also filed under a second study, of T cells expressing NK-cell markers. According to the second study: TCR beta-chain repertoires were profiled in sorted CD3+CD56+NKG2C+, CD3+CD56+NKG2C- and CD3+CD56-NKG2C+ T-cell subsets from fewer than 10 donors. Among the eight sequenced donors, only one was HCMV-seronegative, while the other seven were HCMV-seropositive. In several experiments an anti-gammadeltaTCR antibody was added to restrict sorting to alphabetaTCR-expressing T cells. In more than five donors, the dominant CD3+CD56+NKG2C+ clonotypes were found to rank among the top 10 CD8+ clonotypes and to make up roughly 1.0-7.5% of CD8+ T cells. Those dominant clonotypes were again the most abundant among CD3+CD56-NKG2C+ cells in several donors, at about 25-60.1%. Whether the expanded NKG2C-expressing T cell clones were specific for HCMV antigens was left unclear. Randomly selected healthy volunteers, three men and five women, were used as the eight sequenced donors. A commercial ELISA kit detecting HCMV-specific IgG in serum was used to determine HCMV serostatus. For a handful of donors, unsorted PBMC were also used to sequence bulk peripheral blood T-cell repertoires. MIGEC was used to demultiplex reads and group the reads by UMI, and MiTCR was used to assemble and quantify clonotypes. Only TCR cDNA sequences supported by at least two reads were kept to exclude erroneous sequences. The tcR package was used for downstream repertoire analysis, and clonotypes were matched across fractions by CDR3 nucleotide sequence plus V segment. VDJmatch was used to annotate antigen specificity against VDJdb, with one amino acid substitution in CDR3 permitted.

This receptor was taken from a woman under 30 in good health. The rearranged chain carries TRBV12-3 or TRBV12-4 and TRBJ2-7, with a tentative D call of TRBD1 or TRBD2, each matching 5 bases. Sequencing was performed on PBMCs. CDR3 region: CASSLLHGGYEQYF. The DNA sequence reads TGTGCCAGCAGTTTGTTACATGGGGGCTACGAGCAGTACTTC.